The 7 T cell receptor beta chains below come from one sample, sequenced in a study of PD-L1 blockade in urothelial cancer. Produced via immunoSEQ multiplex PCR; TCRdb's table is partial and in-frame only. The sample has 45,000 to 60,000 clones, approximately 80% seen once. The specimen comprised PBMCs, sampled around atezolizumab (anti-PD-L1) treatment. These receptors all come from a man aged 40-49 years with urothelial cancer.

The gene calls are TRBV11-3 and TRBJ1-2, with D possibly being TRBD1 (6 bases). V dropped 5 bases and J dropped 6 bases, with 10 bases sitting between them. The CDR3 length is 12 residues. Germline V gene data show CDR1 as SGHNT and CDR2 as YENEEA. CDR3 sequence reads: CASSQGGDGYTF. The DNA for the CDR3 is TGTGCCAGCAGCCAAGGGGGGGATGGCTACACCTTC.

The rearrangement links TRBV19 to TRBJ2-1; 11 positions agree with TRBD2. CDR3 length: 16 amino acids. Germline CDR1 reads LNHDA; CDR2 reads SQIVND (reference sequence). V dropped 5 bases and J dropped 6; count of bases not matched to a gene: 9. CDR3 sequence: CASSARLAGYRNEQFF. CDR3 nucleotide sequence: TGTGCCAGTAGTGCCCGACTAGCGGGATACCGCAATGAGCAGTTCTTC.

CDR3 sequence: CASSLLPGSPGELFF. CDR3 bases: TGTGCCAGCAGTTTATTGCCCGGGTCTCCCGGGGAGCTGTTTTTT. The chain couples TRBV27 to TRBJ2-2; D not resolved. This CDR3 has 15 amino acids. The ends were cut back, 1 base at V and 6 bases at J, with 12 bases in the middle. Germline CDR1 MNHEY, CDR2 SMNVEV (reference sequence).

J is TRBJ2-1 and V is TRBV6-5; 7 bases align to TRBD2. The CDR3 runs to 14 residues. Looked up from germline, CDR1 is MNHEY and CDR2 is SVGAGI. The trim removed 5 bases at V and 5 bases at J, leaving 6 bases unmatched. Written as DNA, the CDR3 is TGTGCCAGCAGTGAAAGCGGGACGCACAATGAGCAGTTCTTC. It translates to CASSESGTHNEQFF.

The V gene is TRBV30, the J gene TRBJ2-5; D is undetermined. Germline lookup yields CDR1 GTSNPN and CDR2 SVGIG (reference sequence). The CDR3 has 13 residues. Trimming cost V 2 bases and J 3 bases, with 10 bases left between them. The CDR3 sequence is CAWSRNYKETQYF. The CDR3 region has the DNA TGTGCCTGGAGTAGGAACTACAAAGAGACCCAGTACTTC.

This chain connects TRBV5-1 to TRBJ2-5; maybe TRBD1 (6 bases). The CDR3 sequence is 16 residues long. Germline V gene data show CDR1 as SGHRS and CDR2 as YFSETQ. The ends were cut back, 4 bases at V and 1 base at J, with 17 bases in the middle. CDR3 in DNA: TGCGCCAGCAGCAGGGGACCCCCCAGGGGCCAAGAGACCCAGTACTTC. Translation: CASSRGPPRGQETQYF. Full variable domain (remainder filled in from reference TRBV5-1 and TRBJ2-5): KAGVTQTPRYLIKTRGQQVTLSCSPISGHRSVSWYQQTPGQGLQFLFEYFSETQRNKGNFPGRFSGRQFSNSRSEMNVSTLELGDSALYLCASSRGPPRGQETQYFGPGTRLLVL.

This chain joins TRBV30 and TRBJ1-2; 8 positions agree with TRBD1. CDR1 is GTSNPN and CDR2 is SVGIG in the germline V gene (reference sequence). V was clipped by 4 bases and J by 2 bases; unmatched bases: 3. The CDR3 totals 13 residues. The CDR3 reads CAWNQGANYGYTF. In DNA, the CDR3 is TGTGCCTGGAATCAGGGGGCAAACTATGGCTACACCTTC.